This T cell receptor beta chain was identified in a study of CXCR3-negative and CXCR3-positive naive CD8 T cells. Turning to the study itself: A total of roughly 140 million TRB reads was generated, with about 1.5 +/- 0.3 million per library. General study findings and limits: Whereas memory cells differed, naive CXCR3-negative and CXCR3-positive cells shared similar TRBV-TRBJ usage. No difference in surface CD5 was seen between naive subsets, and TCR strength was inferred from TRB CDR3 properties. Diversity ran similarly high across both naive subsets but far lower in memory CD8+ cells. Hydrophobicity of TRB CDR3s was greater in CXCR3-positive naive cells than in CXCR3-negative naive cells.

Notes on this clonotype: The antigen is undetermined.

CDR3 length: 14 residues. Per germline, CDR1 SGHTA and CDR2 FQGNSA. TRB cDNA was prepared as libraries by UMI-labeled 5' RACE. From the 5' RACE reads, TCRdb lists one entry per CDR3 protein and no DNA. This sample's table has 85,000 to 120,000 distinct CDR3 sequences. The sample taken for sequencing was naive CXCR3+ CD8+ T cells from blood. Subset of the sample: CD45RO-CCR7+CD27+CD95- naive CD8+ T cells expressing CXCR3 (TNR3+). The TCR comes from a human donor in good health. Some clones in this sample may be carry-over from other donors' samples. V and J are TRBV7-2 and TRBJ1-1; the D call of TRBD1 rests on TCRdb alone, since no DNA is present to check it. The CDR3 loop reads CASSLEGGDTEAFF.